The 20 T cell receptor beta chains below were found in one sample sequenced in a study of blood T cell repertoires in COVID-19. TCRdb keeps only in-frame clones here, not all; method: immunoSEQ multiplex PCR. Here the sample spans roughly 50,000 clones, roughly 80% being singletons. Specimen: peripheral blood. These TCRs come from a human donor in a cohort sampled during active COVID-19.

The V gene is TRBV4-3, the J gene TRBJ1-1, with 11 bases that match TRBD1. Germline V CDR1 and CDR2: LGHNA, YSLEER. J lost 4 bases, V lost 3 bases, and 4 bases had no gene match. CDR3 size: 15 residues. CDR3 in DNA: TGCGCCAGCAGCCAGGACAGGGGGCGAAGCACTGAAGCTTTCTTT. Its translation is CASSQDRGRSTEAFF.

The chain uses TRBV10-3 and TRBJ2-7; the D gene is possibly TRBD1 (6 bases). Germline CDR1 reads ENHRY; CDR2 reads SYGVKD. V shed 4 bases and J shed 4 bases, with 20 bases lying between them. The CDR3 runs 16 residues. For the CDR3, the DNA is TGTGCCATCAGTGGTCAACAGGGAAAAGTTCTTTACGAGCAGTACTTC. Residues: CAISGQQGKVLYEQYF.

The chain carries TRBV30 and TRBJ1-1; 9 bases line up with TRBD1. The CDR3 extends over 12 amino acids. CDR1 GTSNPN and CDR2 SVGIG come from the germline V gene (reference sequence). V shed 3 bases and J 11 bases; nucleotides not matched to a gene: 7. For the CDR3, the DNA is TGTGCCTGGAGCACAGGGGGCGCGGGCGCTTTCTTT. The encoded protein is CAWSTGGAGAFF.

The chain links TRBV5-6 to TRBJ1-1; 12 bases line up with TRBD1. V shed 3 bases, J shed 5 bases, and the junction held 5 bases outside the gene matches. From germline, CDR1 is SGHDT and CDR2 YYEEEE. The CDR3 covers 15 residues. CDR3: CASSSGTGGGTEAFF. CDR3 in DNA: TGTGCCAGCAGCTCGGGGACAGGGGGCGGAACTGAAGCTTTCTTT. The whole variable domain, remainder taken from reference TRBV5-6 and TRBJ1-1, is DAGVTQSPTHLIKTRGQQVTLRCSPKSGHDTVSWYQQALGQGPQFIFQYYEEEERQRGNFPDRFSGHQFPNYSSELNVNALLLGDSALYLCASSSGTGGGTEAFFGQGTRLTVV.

The V call is TRBV7-3, the J call TRBJ2-1; the match to TRBD1 covers 8 bases. This CDR3 spans 17 amino acids. V dropped 4 bases and J dropped 14; count of bases not matched to a gene: 22. Germline CDR1 and CDR2: SGHTA and FQGTGA. This CDR3 is CASSSTLVDRVGGEKFF. DNA for the CDR3: TGTGCCAGCAGCTCCACACTCGTGGACAGGGTGGGTGGTGAAAAGTTCTTC.

The genes are TRBV5-1 and TRBJ1-4; D call uncertain. The ends were cut back, 4 bases at V and 0 bases at J, with 10 bases in the middle. The CDR3 totals 15 residues. The germline gives CDR1 SGHRS, CDR2 YFSETQ. CDR3: CASSLAGTTNEKLFF. DNA for the CDR3: TGCGCCAGCAGCCTAGCCGGGACAACTAATGAAAAACTGTTTTTT.

The chain carries TRBV7-2 and TRBJ1-5, with D perhaps matching TRBD1 (5 bases). Germline-derived CDR1 and CDR2 are SGHTA and FQGNSA. The CDR3 consists of 15 residues. V shed 4 bases and J shed 4 bases, with 14 bases lying between them. CDR3 in DNA: TGTGCCAGCAGCTCCCCCCCGGGGGGGAATCAGCCCCAGCATTTT. Translation: CASSSPPGGNQPQHF.

This clone is a singleton in its sample. In nucleotides, the CDR3 is TGTGCCAGCAGTAAACGGGACAGGGGAGTCGAGCAGTACTTC. This encodes CASSKRDRGVEQYF. The chain couples TRBV27 to TRBJ2-7; 10 bases line up with TRBD1. Trimming removed 5 bases from V and 6 bases from J; junction bases left unmatched: 7. The CDR3 is made up of 14 amino acids. CDR1 and CDR2 (germline): MNHEY, SMNVEV (reference sequence).

The V gene is TRBV29-1, the J gene TRBJ2-7, with 7 nucleotides matching TRBD1. CDR1 SQVTM and CDR2 ANQGSEA come from the germline V gene. The CDR3 is 12 amino acids. V trimming: 5 bases; J trimming: 3 bases; junction bases outside the gene matches: 4. The chain's CDR3 is CSVTWTGYEQYF. Written as DNA, the CDR3 is TGCAGCGTTACATGGACAGGCTACGAGCAGTACTTC.

This clone was picked up a small number of times. The chain links TRBV18 to TRBJ1-2, with TRBD1 matching 10 bases. Losses at the gene ends were 3 bases for V and 4 bases for J; bases not matched to a gene: 2. This CDR3 region has 14 residues. Per the germline V gene, CDR1 is KGHSH and CDR2 is LQKENI. The DNA for the CDR3 is TGTGCCAGCTCACCCCGGGACAGGGGCTATGGCTACACCTTC. This sequence encodes CASSPRDRGYGYTF.

The chain combines TRBV5-6 with TRBJ2-5, with D maybe TRBD2 (5 bases). The CDR3 runs to 13 residues. With 2 bases removed from V and 5 bases from J, the gap between germline ends came to 10 bases. Germline CDR1 reads SGHDT; CDR2 reads YYEEEE. The CDR3 DNA reads as TGTGCCAGCAGCTTCGCTAGCCAGGAGACCCAGTACTTC. This encodes CASSFASQETQYF.

The chain joins TRBV30 to TRBJ1-6; TRBD1 might be the D (5 bases). Germline V gene data show CDR1 as GTSNPN and CDR2 as SVGIG (reference sequence). The CDR3 length is 14 residues. Trimming left V 5 bases short and J 9 bases short, with 17 bases between. The CDR3 DNA reads as TGTGCCTGGCGGATTCGACAGACAAGTTCACCCCTCCACTTT. Its protein product is CAWRIRQTSSPLHF.

The chain links TRBV4-3 to TRBJ1-1, with 7 bases aligning to TRBD1. The CDR3 is made up of 13 amino acids. Germline V gene sequence: CDR1 LGHNA, CDR2 YSLEER. Trimming removed 4 bases from V and 8 bases from J; junction bases left unmatched: 7. CDR3 sequence reads: CASSPYEGAEAFF. For the CDR3, the DNA is TGCGCCAGCAGCCCCTACGAGGGGGCAGAAGCTTTCTTT.

This clone was detected only once. The CDR3 nucleotides are TGTGCCAGCAGCCCAGGGGCCTCCTATGGCTACACCTTC. As protein: CASSPGASYGYTF. The chain has TRBV6-2 or TRBV6-3 and TRBJ1-2, with D possibly TRBD1 on 6 matching bases. The germline CDR1 and CDR2 sequences are MNHEY and SVGEGT. V was pared by 6 bases and J by 4 bases, with 12 bases between. The CDR3 covers 13 residues.

The chain carries TRBV19 and TRBJ1-1, with TRBD1 identical over 7 bases. The CDR3 has 14 residues. The V gene end was trimmed by 5 bases and the J gene end by 4 bases; junction bases not matched to a gene: 7. Looked up from germline, CDR1 is LNHDA and CDR2 is SQIVND (reference sequence). CDR3 amino acids: CASSQGGGATEAFF. CDR3 coding DNA: TGTGCCAGTAGTCAGGGGGGAGGAGCCACTGAAGCTTTCTTT.

The chain is built from TRBV15 and TRBJ2-6; a weak D match, TRBD2 (5 bases). With 7 bases removed from V and 0 bases from J, the gap between germline ends came to 13 bases. The germline gives CDR1 LNHNV, CDR2 YYDKDF (reference sequence). The CDR3 extends over 16 amino acids. The CDR3 region has the DNA TGTGCCACCACGATAGGGAGAAGCTCTGGGGCCAACGTCCTGACTTTC. Its protein product is CATTIGRSSGANVLTF.

This clone has just one count. The genes are TRBV7-3 and TRBJ1-1; 10 positions agree with TRBD1. V lost 8 bases and J lost 6; bases outside the gene matches: 3. CDR1 and CDR2 from the germline V gene are SGHTA and FQGTGA. The CDR3 length is 12 residues. The CDR3 sequence: CASGDRGSEAFF. CDR3 sequence (DNA): TGTGCCAGCGGGGACAGGGGTTCTGAAGCTTTCTTT.

CDR3 protein: CASSLRTGGISGNTIYF. The CDR3 nucleotides are TGTGCCAGCAGCTTACGGACAGGGGGTATCTCTGGAAACACCATATATTTT. The J gene is TRBJ1-3, the V gene TRBV5-6, with 10 bases aligning to TRBD1. V shed 2 bases, J shed 0 bases, and the junction held 5 bases outside the gene matches. The germline V gene has CDR1 SGHDT and CDR2 YYEEEE. The CDR3 sequence is 17 residues long.

The chain links TRBV5-1 to TRBJ1-4; tentative D call: TRBD1 (6 bases). CDR3 length: 16 amino acids. The V end was cut by 0 bases, the J end by 3 bases, with 12 bases between. Germline assignment: CDR1 SGHRS and CDR2 YFSETQ. Here the CDR3 DNA reads TGCGCCAGCAGCTTGGAAATACAGGGACCTAATGAAAAACTGTTTTTT. This sequence encodes CASSLEIQGPNEKLFF.

The V call is TRBV11-3, the J call TRBJ2-1; D is ambiguous. The V and J ends lost 3 bases and 8 bases respectively, with 17 bases between them. This CDR3 spans 15 amino acids. The germline CDR1 and CDR2 sequences are SGHNT and YENEEA. CDR3 sequence: CASSFDPRLIHEQFF. In DNA, the CDR3 is TGTGCCAGCAGCTTTGACCCCCGACTTATCCATGAGCAGTTCTTC.